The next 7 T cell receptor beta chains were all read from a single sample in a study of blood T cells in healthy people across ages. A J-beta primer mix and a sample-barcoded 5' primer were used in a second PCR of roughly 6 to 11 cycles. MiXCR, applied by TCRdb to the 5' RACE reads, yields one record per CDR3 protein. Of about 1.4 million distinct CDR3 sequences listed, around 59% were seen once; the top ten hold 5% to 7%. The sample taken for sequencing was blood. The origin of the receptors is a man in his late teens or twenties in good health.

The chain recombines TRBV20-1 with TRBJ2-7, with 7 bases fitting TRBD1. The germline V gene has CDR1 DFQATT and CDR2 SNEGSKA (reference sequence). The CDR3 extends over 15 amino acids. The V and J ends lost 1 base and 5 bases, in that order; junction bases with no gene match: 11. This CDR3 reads CSARGGMTGIDEQYF. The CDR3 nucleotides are TGCAGTGCTAGAGGTGGTATGACAGGGATCGACGAGCAGTACTTC.

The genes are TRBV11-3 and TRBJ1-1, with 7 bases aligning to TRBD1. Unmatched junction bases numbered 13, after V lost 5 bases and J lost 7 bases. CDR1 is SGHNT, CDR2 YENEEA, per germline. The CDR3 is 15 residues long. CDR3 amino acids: CASSHELHRDSEAFF. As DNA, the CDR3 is TGTGCCAGCAGCCATGAACTTCACCGGGACAGTGAAGCTTTCTTT.

The CDR3 sequence is CASSPSGENYGYTF. CDR3 DNA: TGTGCCAGCAGCCCTAGTGGGGAGAACTATGGCTACACCTTC. The chain recombines TRBV9 with TRBJ1-2; D is unresolved. This CDR3 has 14 amino acids. V lost 4 bases, J lost 2 bases, and 12 bases lay in between. The V gene's germline CDR1 is SGDLS and CDR2 YYNGEE.

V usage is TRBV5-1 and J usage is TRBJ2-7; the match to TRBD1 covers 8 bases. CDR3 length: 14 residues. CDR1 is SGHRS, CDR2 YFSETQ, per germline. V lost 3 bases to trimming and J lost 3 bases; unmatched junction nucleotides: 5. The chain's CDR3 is CASSSTTGDYEQYF. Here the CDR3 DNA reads TGCGCCAGCAGCTCAACGACAGGGGACTACGAGCAGTACTTC. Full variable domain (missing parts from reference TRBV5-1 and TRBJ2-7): KAGVTQTPRYLIKTRGQQVTLSCSPISGHRSVSWYQQTPGQGLQFLFEYFSETQRNKGNFPGRFSGRQFSNSRSEMNVSTLELGDSALYLCASSSTTGDYEQYFGPGTRLTVT.

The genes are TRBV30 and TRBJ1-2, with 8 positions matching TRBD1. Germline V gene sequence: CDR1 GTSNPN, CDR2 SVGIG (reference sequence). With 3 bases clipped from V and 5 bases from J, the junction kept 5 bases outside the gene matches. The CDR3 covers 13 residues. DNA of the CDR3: TGTGCCTGGAGGGAGACAGGGGTTTATGGCTACACCTTC. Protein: CAWRETGVYGYTF.

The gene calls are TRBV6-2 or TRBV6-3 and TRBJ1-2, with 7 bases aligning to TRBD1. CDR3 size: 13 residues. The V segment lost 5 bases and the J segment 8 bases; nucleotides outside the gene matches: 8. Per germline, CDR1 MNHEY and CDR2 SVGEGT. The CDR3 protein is CASSRDSSGGYTF. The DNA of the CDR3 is TGTGCCAGCAGTCGGGACAGTTCGGGGGGCTACACCTTC.

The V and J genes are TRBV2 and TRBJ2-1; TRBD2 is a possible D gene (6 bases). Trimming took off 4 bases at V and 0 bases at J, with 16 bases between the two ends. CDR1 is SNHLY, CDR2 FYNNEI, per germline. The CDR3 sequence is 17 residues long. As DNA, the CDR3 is TGTGCCAGCAGTGTCTCCCCAGCGGGCCGCTCCTACAATGAGCAGTTCTTC. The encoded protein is CASSVSPAGRSYNEQFF. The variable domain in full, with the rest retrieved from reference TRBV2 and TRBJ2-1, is EPEVTQTPSHQVTQMGQEVILRCVPISNHLYFYWYRQILGQKVEFLVSFYNNEISEKSEIFDDQFSVERPDGSNFTLKIRSTKLEDSAMYFCASSVSPAGRSYNEQFFGPGTRLTVL.